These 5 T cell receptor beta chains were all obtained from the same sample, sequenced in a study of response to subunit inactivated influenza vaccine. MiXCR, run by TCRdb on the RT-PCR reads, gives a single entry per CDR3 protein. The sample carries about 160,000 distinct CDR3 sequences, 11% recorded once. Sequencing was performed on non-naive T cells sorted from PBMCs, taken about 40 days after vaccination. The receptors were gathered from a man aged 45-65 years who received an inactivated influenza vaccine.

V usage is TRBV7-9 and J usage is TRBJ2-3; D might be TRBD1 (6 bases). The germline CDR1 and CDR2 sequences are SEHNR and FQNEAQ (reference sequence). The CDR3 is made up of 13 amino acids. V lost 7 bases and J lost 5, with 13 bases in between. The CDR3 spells CASTTPGEDTQYF. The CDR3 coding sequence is TGTGCCAGCACGACTCCAGGGGAAGATACGCAGTATTTT.

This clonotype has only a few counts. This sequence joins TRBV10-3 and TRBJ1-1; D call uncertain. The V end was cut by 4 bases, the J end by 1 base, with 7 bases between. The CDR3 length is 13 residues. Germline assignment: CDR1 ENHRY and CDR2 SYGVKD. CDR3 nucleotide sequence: TGTGCCATCAGTGTCGACACGAACACTGAAGCTTTCTTT. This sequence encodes CAISVDTNTEAFF.

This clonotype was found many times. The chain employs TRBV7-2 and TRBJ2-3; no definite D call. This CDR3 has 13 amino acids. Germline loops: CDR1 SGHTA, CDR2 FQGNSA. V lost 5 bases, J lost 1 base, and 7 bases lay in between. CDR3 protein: CASSIPGTDTQYF. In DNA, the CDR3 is TGTGCCAGCAGCATCCCGGGCACAGATACGCAGTATTTT.

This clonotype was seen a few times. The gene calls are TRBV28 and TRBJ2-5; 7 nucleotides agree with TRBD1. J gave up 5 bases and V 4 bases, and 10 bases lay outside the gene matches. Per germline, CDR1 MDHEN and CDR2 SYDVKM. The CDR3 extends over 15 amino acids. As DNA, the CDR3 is TGTGCCAGCAGTTCCCGCGACAGGGCAGGGGAGACCCAGTACTTC. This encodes CASSSRDRAGETQYF.

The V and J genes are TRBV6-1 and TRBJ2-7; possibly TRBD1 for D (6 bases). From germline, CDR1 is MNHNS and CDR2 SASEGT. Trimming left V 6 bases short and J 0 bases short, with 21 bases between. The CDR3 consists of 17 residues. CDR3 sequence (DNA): TGTGCCAGCAGGGATCCCACAGGGTCTTTCTTCTCCTACGAGCAGTACTTC. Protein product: CASRDPTGSFFSYEQYF.